A single sample is the source of the 15 T cell receptor beta chains below, sequenced in a study of cytomegalovirus exposure and HLA in healthy donors. Primers: 60 Vbeta forward and 13 Jbeta reverse. Here immunoSEQ multiplex PCR was the method, and the copy in TCRdb shows in-frame clones only, minus some. Here the sample spans over 140,000 clones, around 80% being singletons. What was sequenced was PBMCs. The receptors derive from a man aged 45-65 years in good health and CMV-seronegative.

The chain uses TRBV9 and TRBJ1-6; TRBD1 might be the D (6 bases). Per the germline V gene, CDR1 is SGDLS and CDR2 is YYNGEE. This CDR3 is 16 amino acids long. The germline V and J ends were trimmed by 1 base and 10 bases, with 18 bases remaining between them. This chain's CDR3 is CASSVQSGHLFSPLHF. As DNA, the CDR3 is TGTGCCAGCAGCGTACAGTCGGGACATCTATTCTCACCCCTCCACTTT. The variable domain in full, completed from reference TRBV9 and TRBJ1-6, reads DSGVTQTPKHLITATGQRVTLRCSPRSGDLSVYWYQQSLDQGLQFLIQYYNGEERAKGNILERFSAQQFPDLHSELNLSSLELGDSALYFCASSVQSGHLFSPLHFGNGTRLTVT.

The chain links TRBV7-2 to TRBJ1-1; perhaps TRBD1 as D (5 bases). Looked up from germline, CDR1 is SGHTA and CDR2 is FQGNSA. V lost 5 bases and J 7 bases, leaving 14 bases between the germline ends. This CDR3 region has 13 residues. CDR3 nucleotides: TGTGCCAGCAGCCGCCGGGGGTGGGTTGAAGCTTTCTTT. Its protein is CASSRRGWVEAFF.

This clone was seen a few times. This chain uses TRBV9 with TRBJ2-3; TRBD2 might be the D (6 bases). CDR3 size: 15 residues. Trimming left V 0 bases short and J 3 bases short, with 11 bases between. Germline CDR1 SGDLS, CDR2 YYNGEE. The CDR3 reads CASSVVGGSTDTQYF. The CDR3 DNA reads as TGTGCCAGCAGCGTAGTGGGGGGTAGTACAGATACGCAGTATTTT.

J is TRBJ1-1 and V is TRBV27, with 7 bases that match TRBD1. V gave up 3 bases and J gave up 0 bases; unmatched junction bases: 1. CDR3 length equals 14 residues. Germline CDR1 MNHEY, CDR2 SMNVEV (reference sequence). CDR3 bases: TGTGCCAGCAGTTTGACAGGGATGAACACTGAAGCTTTCTTT. It yields the protein CASSLTGMNTEAFF.

The chain carries TRBV9 and TRBJ1-1; D call uncertain. The CDR3 extends over 14 amino acids. Between the trimmed V and J ends, which lost 0 bases and 1 base, there was a span of 7 bases. The germline CDR1 and CDR2 sequences are SGDLS and YYNGEE. CDR3 coding DNA: TGTGCCAGCAGCGTAGACATTTGGAACACTGAAGCTTTCTTT. The encoded protein is CASSVDIWNTEAFF. The complete variable domain, with remaining parts taken from reference TRBV9 and TRBJ1-1, reads DSGVTQTPKHLITATGQRVTLRCSPRSGDLSVYWYQQSLDQGLQFLIQYYNGEERAKGNILERFSAQQFPDLHSELNLSSLELGDSALYFCASSVDIWNTEAFFGQGTRLTVV.

The CDR3 DNA reads as TGCGCCAGCAGCCAATACCTTGGACAGGGTCTCTACGAGCAGTACTTC. Amino acids: CASSQYLGQGLYEQYF. The chain links TRBV4-1 to TRBJ2-7; 8 positions match TRBD1. CDR1 MGHRA and CDR2 YSYEKL come from the germline V gene. There are 16 residues in the CDR3. V lost 2 bases and J lost 3; bases outside the gene matches: 9.

The gene calls are TRBV7-2 and TRBJ2-2; D is ambiguous. Germline V CDR1 and CDR2: SGHTA, FQGNSA. V was trimmed by 5 bases and J by 4 bases, leaving 11 bases between them. This CDR3 has 14 residues. CDR3 protein: CASSQTNPTGELFF. The CDR3 region has the DNA TGTGCCAGCAGCCAAACTAACCCCACCGGGGAGCTGTTTTTT.

The chain has TRBV2 and TRBJ1-2; D gene unclear. The CDR3 is made up of 13 amino acids. Germline V gene lookup returns CDR1 SNHLY and CDR2 FYNNEI. V was trimmed by 4 bases and J by 4 bases, leaving 10 bases between them. The CDR3 sequence: CASSAAAGYGYTF. The CDR3 DNA follows: TGTGCCAGCAGTGCGGCGGCGGGCTATGGCTACACCTTC. The entire variable domain, with the rest obtained from reference TRBV2 and TRBJ1-2, is as follows: EPEVTQTPSHQVTQMGQEVILRCVPISNHLYFYWYRQILGQKVEFLVSFYNNEISEKSEIFDDQFSVERPDGSNFTLKIRSTKLEDSAMYFCASSAAAGYGYTFGSGTRLTVV.

The rearrangement links TRBV7-8 to TRBJ1-2; TRBD1 matches at 10 bases. Trimming removed 4 bases from V and 4 bases from J; junction bases left unmatched: 12. CDR3 length: 17 amino acids. Germline-derived CDR1 and CDR2 are SGHVS and FQNEAQ. The CDR3 spells CASSSPDPGQGIYGYTF. As DNA, the CDR3 is TGTGCCAGCAGCTCCCCCGATCCGGGACAGGGGATCTATGGCTACACCTTC.

V gene TRBV6-4 combines with J gene TRBJ2-1; 11 bases align to TRBD1. This CDR3 has 13 residues. Germline assignment: CDR1 MRHNA and CDR2 SNTAGT. The ends lost 6 bases at V and 10 bases at J; junction bases unmatched: 5. The CDR3 DNA reads as TGTGCCAGCAGCTTATGGACAGGGGGCGAGCAGTTCTTC. It encodes CASSLWTGGEQFF.

V and J are TRBV4-1 and TRBJ2-7, with 10 bases aligning to TRBD1. Trimming cost V 0 bases and J 2 bases; bases outside gene matches: 7. Germline V gene lookup returns CDR1 MGHRA and CDR2 YSYEKL. The CDR3 is 17 amino acids. The CDR3 nucleotides read TGCGCCAGCAGCCAAGATAGAACCGGACAGGGGGCCTACGAGCAGTACTTC. It translates to CASSQDRTGQGAYEQYF.

This clone was seen once. The genes are TRBV11-3 and TRBJ2-7; 8 positions match TRBD1. V trimming: 5 bases; J trimming: 6 bases; junction bases outside the gene matches: 3. The CDR3 extends over 12 amino acids. Looked up from germline, CDR1 is SGHNT and CDR2 is YENEEA. The CDR3 DNA reads TGTGCCAGCAGCCACGGACAGGGCGAGCAGTACTTC. This encodes CASSHGQGEQYF.

V gene TRBV28 combines with J gene TRBJ1-2, with 9 bases that match TRBD1. CDR1 is MDHEN, CDR2 SYDVKM, per germline. The CDR3 length is 13 residues. With V trimmed by 7 bases and J by 7 bases, 7 bases remained unmatched. Here the CDR3 reads CASKIRDRVGYTF. The CDR3, as DNA: TGTGCCAGCAAAATCCGGGACAGGGTTGGCTACACCTTC.

In this sample, this clone turned up a few times. The chain joins TRBV4-1 to TRBJ1-1; TRBD1 matches 8 bases. The germline CDR1 and CDR2 sequences are MGHRA and YSYEKL. The CDR3 consists of 14 residues. V dropped 1 base and J dropped 5; count of bases not matched to a gene: 3. CDR3 DNA: TGCGCCAGCAGCCAAGGGACAGGGAGGACTGAAGCTTTCTTT. Encoded protein: CASSQGTGRTEAFF.

CDR3 region: CASSLSNTGELFF. CDR3 DNA: TGTGCCAGCAGCCTATCGAACACCGGGGAGCTGTTTTTT. The chain is built from TRBV14 and TRBJ2-2; no firm D call. Germline CDR1 is SGHDN and CDR2 is FVKESK. V was trimmed by 4 bases and J by 0 bases, leaving 3 bases between them. The CDR3 is 13 residues long.